This record covers a single T cell receptor beta chain. Its antigen is as yet unknown. The data were taken from a study of beta chain features in type 1 diabetes. Study results and limitations: Type 1 diabetes patients had moderately but significantly shorter TCRB CDR3s in all four CD4+ subsets.

The entirety of the isolated RNA underwent reverse transcription, so expressed TCRB transcripts were sequenced. Samples of naive, central memory and regulatory T cells yielded a mean of about 3.7 million reads. Measured with immunoSEQ multiplex PCR; TCRdb has only the in-frame clones, and not every one. The sample lists hundreds of thousands of clones; 11% to 15% were seen once. The CDR3 runs 13 residues. Germline CDR1 reads GTSNPN; CDR2 reads SVGIG (reference sequence). V lost 0 bases and J lost 8, with 13 bases in between. The chain couples TRBV30 to TRBJ1-2, with D unresolved. The clonotype comes from a man aged 18 to 35 with type 1 diabetes. Sequenced: naive CD4+ T cells from blood. The CDR3 coding sequence is TGTGCCTGGAGTGTAGGGATGGGAGTAGGCTACACCTTC. It specifies CAWSVGMGVGYTF.